This is a list of T cell receptor beta chains from one sample in a study of regulatory T cells in long-lasting Graves disease. TCRdb analysed the multiplex PCR reads with MiXCR anew, one entry per CDR3 protein. Of about 400,000 distinct CDR3 sequences in the sample, 15% to 19% were seen once. The starting material was peripheral blood mononuclear cells (PBMCs), obtained at new diagnosis, from a patient treated with antithyroid drugs. All receptors derive from a female donor with Graves disease. CDR3s include the opening cysteine and the closing phenylalanine or tryptophan. A D gene is named only where the DNA matches it firmly. Expanded clones get a size class; other rows say once, few or many, or leave the size out.

V: TRBV30
D: .
size: few
length: 15
J: TRBJ1-6
DNA: TGTGCCTGGGCAGGGCGGAACTCCTATAATTCACCCCTCCACTTT
CDR3: CAWAGRNSYNSPLHF

V: TRBV12-3/TRBV12-4
D: TRBD2
size: few
length: 18
J: TRBJ2-1
DNA: TGTGCCAGCAGTTTAACTGGGGTGCCTAGCGGGTTAAAGAATGGGCAGTTCTTC
CDR3: CASSLTGVPSGLKNGQFF

V: TRBV24-1
D: .
size: few
length: 12
J: TRBJ2-1
DNA: TGTGCCACCAGTGGGGACTTAGGGACACAGTTCTTC
CDR3: CATSGDLGTQFF

V: TRBV7-6
D: TRBD2
size: many
length: 15
J: TRBJ2-7
DNA: TGTGCCAGCAGCTCGGGACTAGCGGAACTCTACGAGCAGTACTTC
CDR3: CASSSGLAELYEQYF

V: TRBV19
D: .
size: many
length: 19
J: TRBJ2-6
DNA: TGTGCCAGTAGTATAAGCCCCAGTCACAGGGCAACTGGGGCCAACGTCCTGACTTTC
CDR3: CASSISPSHRATGANVLTF

V: TRBV12-3/TRBV12-4
D: TRBD2
size: many
length: 14
J: TRBJ2-5
DNA: TGTGCCAGCAGTTCACTAGCGGGACTCGAGACCCAGTACTTC
CDR3: CASSSLAGLETQYF

V: TRBV19
D: .
size: few
length: 16
J: TRBJ2-1
DNA: TGTGCCAGTAGTTTTTTTGGGGGAACCTCCTACAATGAGCAGTTCTTC
CDR3: CASSFFGGTSYNEQFF

V: TRBV2
D: .
size: many
length: 15
J: TRBJ1-6
DNA: TGTGCCAGCAGTGATACGGGTGTGGGAAATTCACCCCTCCACTTT
CDR3: CASSDTGVGNSPLHF

V: TRBV3-1
D: .
size: many
length: 15
J: TRBJ1-5
DNA: TGTGCCAGCAGCCAAGACCATGGAACCAATCAGCCCCAGCATTTT
CDR3: CASSQDHGTNQPQHF

V: TRBV18
D: TRBD1
size: .
length: 15
J: TRBJ2-7
DNA: TGTGCCAGCTCACATTCGACAGGGCCCTCCTACGAGCAGTACTTC
CDR3: CASSHSTGPSYEQYF

V: TRBV25-1
D: .
size: few
length: 17
J: TRBJ2-1
DNA: TGTGCCAGCAGTCCCCCTGGGGTGGAGAGCTCCTACAATGAGCAGTTCTTC
CDR3: CASSPPGVESSYNEQFF

V: TRBV6-2/TRBV6-3
D: .
size: .
length: 13
J: TRBJ2-5
DNA: TGTGCCAGCAGTGAAGTCGAGTTGGAGACCCAGTACTTC
CDR3: CASSEVELETQYF

V: TRBV28
D: .
size: .
length: 16
J: TRBJ2-1
DNA: TGTGCCAGCAGTTTACCCGACATAATCTCCTACAATGAGCAGTTCTTC
CDR3: CASSLPDIISYNEQFF

V: TRBV6-1
D: TRBD1
size: many
length: 16
J: TRBJ1-1
DNA: TGTGCCAGCCGTCCCGGGACAGGGGGGACTAACACTGAAGCTTTCTTT
CDR3: CASRPGTGGTNTEAFF

V: TRBV6-2/TRBV6-3
D: .
size: many
length: 13
J: TRBJ1-2
DNA: TGTGCCAGCAGCTTACAGGGCGCAGCTGGCTACACCTTC
CDR3: CASSLQGAAGYTF

V: TRBV12-3/TRBV12-4
D: .
size: many
length: 15
J: TRBJ1-1
DNA: TGTGCCAGCACGCGGGGGGGGGGCGGCAACACTGAAGCTTTCTTT
CDR3: CASTRGGGGNTEAFF

V: TRBV28
D: TRBD1
size: many
length: 13
J: TRBJ2-1
DNA: TGTGCCAGCAGTTTGTCAGGGGGTAATGAGCAGTTCTTC
CDR3: CASSLSGGNEQFF

V: TRBV12-3/TRBV12-4
D: TRBD1
size: many
length: 15
J: TRBJ1-1
DNA: TGTGCCAGCAGTCCATACAGGGGGGCTAACACTGAAGCTTTCTTT
CDR3: CASSPYRGANTEAFF

V: TRBV20-1
D: .
size: many
length: 14
J: TRBJ1-1
DNA: TGCAGTGCTCCTAATTACAGGGAGAACACTGAAGCTTTCTTT
CDR3: CSAPNYRENTEAFF

V: TRBV11-2
D: TRBD2
size: many
length: 14
J: TRBJ2-7
DNA: TGTGCCAGCAGCCTAGCGGGGCTGTCCTACGAGCAGTACTTC
CDR3: CASSLAGLSYEQYF

V: TRBV7-9
D: .
size: many
length: 15
J: TRBJ2-7
DNA: TGTGCCAGCAGCTTAGCTTCGGGTAGCGGATACGAGCAGTACTTC
CDR3: CASSLASGSGYEQYF

V: TRBV25-1
D: .
size: .
length: 19
J: TRBJ1-1
DNA: TGTGCCAGCAGCCAAATGTCCTGGGCAAAGGGTTACGGGAACACTGAAGCTTTCTTT
CDR3: CASSQMSWAKGYGNTEAFF

V: TRBV27
D: .
size: few
length: 15
J: TRBJ1-5
DNA: TGTGCCAGCAGTTTGAGGGGACTAGTTGAACAGCCCCAGCATTTT
CDR3: CASSLRGLVEQPQHF

V: TRBV28
D: .
size: few
length: 17
J: TRBJ2-5
DNA: TGTGCCAGCAGCCTCTCGGGGGGCAGAGGGCTGGGGGAGACCCAGTACTTC
CDR3: CASSLSGGRGLGETQYF

V: TRBV30
D: .
size: many
length: 13
J: TRBJ2-7
DNA: TGTGCCTGGAGAAAGACAGAGGCCTACGAGCAGTACTTC
CDR3: CAWRKTEAYEQYF

V: TRBV4-1
D: TRBD1
size: many
length: 14
J: TRBJ1-2
DNA: TGCGCCAGCAGCCCTGGACAGGGGTACTATGGCTACACCTTC
CDR3: CASSPGQGYYGYTF

V: TRBV27
D: .
size: many
length: 16
J: TRBJ2-7
DNA: TGTGCCAGCAGTTTAAAGGCAGGGTGGGGATCCTACGAGCAGTACTTC
CDR3: CASSLKAGWGSYEQYF

V: TRBV11-2
D: TRBD2
size: .
length: 14
J: TRBJ2-7
DNA: TGTGCCAGCAGCTCTCCGACTAGCTCCCACGAGCAGTACTTC
CDR3: CASSSPTSSHEQYF

V: TRBV11-1
D: TRBD1
size: many
length: 15
J: TRBJ1-5
DNA: TGTGCCAGCAGCACCGGACAGGATAGCAATCAGCCCCAGCATTTT
CDR3: CASSTGQDSNQPQHF

V: TRBV28
D: .
size: many
length: 14
J: TRBJ2-1
DNA: TGTGCCAGCACCTCAGGGGGGGGGGGAAATGAGCAGTTCTTC
CDR3: CASTSGGGGNEQFF

V: TRBV10-1
D: TRBD2
size: many
length: 14
J: TRBJ2-3
DNA: TGCGCCAGCAGTGCGGGAGGGCCACCAGATACGCAGTATTTT
CDR3: CASSAGGPPDTQYF

V: TRBV7-8
D: .
size: many
length: 12
J: TRBJ2-3
DNA: TGTGCCAGCAGCTCGCGGGACGATACGCAGTATTTT
CDR3: CASSSRDDTQYF

V: TRBV28
D: .
size: many
length: 14
J: TRBJ1-1
DNA: TGTGCCAGCAGTTTGGGGACAAGTAACACTGAAGCTTTCTTT
CDR3: CASSLGTSNTEAFF

V: TRBV19
D: .
size: .
length: 15
J: TRBJ1-1
DNA: TGTGCCAGTAGTCTTCGGTTGGTTCTGAACACTGAAGCTTTCTTT
CDR3: CASSLRLVLNTEAFF

V: TRBV11-2
D: .
size: many
length: 14
J: TRBJ1-6
DNA: TGTGCCAGCAGCTACGGCAGGGTAAATTCACCCCTCCACTTT
CDR3: CASSYGRVNSPLHF

V: TRBV24-1
D: .
size: many
length: 14
J: TRBJ2-3
DNA: TGTGCCACCAGTGATTTTTCCTCCGGAGATACGCAGTATTTT
CDR3: CATSDFSSGDTQYF

V: TRBV7-9
D: .
size: .
length: 15
J: TRBJ2-7
DNA: TGCGCCAGCAGCTTAGTCGGGGCCACTTCGCACGAGCAGTACTTC
CDR3: CASSLVGATSHEQYF